One sample yielded the 29 T cell receptor beta chains listed below, sequenced in a study of brain T cells in children with intractable seizures. Measured with immunoSEQ multiplex PCR; TCRdb has only the in-frame clones, and not every one. This sample has about 80,000 clones, with under 95% found just once. The specimen comprised peripheral blood, sampled at surgery. All receptors derive from a girl aged 2-10 years with Rasmussen encephalitis and intractable seizures.

V gene TRBV18 combines with J gene TRBJ1-3; perhaps TRBD1 as D (6 bases). This CDR3 has 14 amino acids. Germline values: CDR1 KGHSH, CDR2 LQKENI. The V end was cut by 6 bases, the J end by 5 bases, with 14 bases between. The CDR3 nucleotides are TGTGCCAGCTCCCCCCGGCAGGGGAGAAACACCATATATTTT. This encodes CASSPRQGRNTIYF. Full variable domain (remainder filled in from reference TRBV18 and TRBJ1-3): NAGVMQNPRHLVRRRGQEARLRCSPMKGHSHVYWYRQLPEEGLKFMVYLQKENIIDESGMPKERFSAEFPKEGPSILRIQQVVRGDSAAYFCASSPRQGRNTIYFGEGSWLTVV.

The V gene is TRBV6-5, the J gene TRBJ1-5; D might be TRBD1 (6 bases). Per germline, CDR1 MNHEY and CDR2 SVGAGI. With 6 bases removed from V and 2 bases from J, the gap between germline ends came to 14 bases. The CDR3 has 15 residues. The CDR3 loop reads CASRLDRNGNQPQHF. In DNA form, the CDR3 reads TGTGCCAGCAGGCTAGACAGGAACGGCAATCAGCCCCAGCATTTT.

This chain links TRBV12-3 or TRBV12-4 with TRBJ2-7; D is ambiguous. V lost 2 bases and J 6 bases, leaving 11 bases between the germline ends. CDR3 length: 13 residues. DNA for the CDR3: TGTGCCAGCAGTTTAAGTGGGATTGGCGAGCAGTACTTC. Translation gives CASSLSGIGEQYF.

The chain combines TRBV5-1 with TRBJ1-1; D call uncertain. The CDR3 is made up of 13 amino acids. Between the trimmed V and J ends, which lost 0 bases and 3 bases, there was a span of 6 bases. CDR1 is SGHRS and CDR2 is YFSETQ in the germline V gene. The CDR3 region has the DNA TGCGCCAGCAGCTTGGCAGGAGACACTGAAGCTTTCTTT. Amino acid sequence: CASSLAGDTEAFF.

The chain recombines TRBV3-1 (or the pseudogene TRBV3-2) with TRBJ2-7, with 10 bases lining up with TRBD1. CDR3 size: 16 residues. With V trimmed by 5 bases and J by 6 bases, 13 bases remained unmatched. From germline, CDR1 is LGHDT and CDR2 YNNKEL (reference sequence). CDR3 region: CASSARDRGVNAEQYF. CDR3 DNA: TGTGCCAGCAGCGCCCGGGACAGGGGAGTTAACGCCGAGCAGTACTTC.

The chain is built from TRBV15 and TRBJ2-2, with TRBD1 as a possible D gene (5 bases). Between the trimmed V and J ends, which lost 5 bases and 2 bases, there was a span of 21 bases. Germline CDR1 reads LNHNV; CDR2 reads YYDKDF (reference sequence). The CDR3 loop spans 18 amino acids. CDR3 residues: CATSPPRKGFANTGELFF. In nucleotides, the CDR3 is TGTGCCACCAGCCCACCTAGGAAGGGGTTCGCCAACACCGGGGAGCTGTTTTTT.

The CDR3 DNA is TGTGCCAGCAGCTTAGGCCACACAGATAACACTGAAGCTTTCTTT. This gives the protein CASSLGHTDNTEAFF. The rearrangement joins TRBV11-2 to TRBJ1-1; D ambiguous. The ends were cut back, 1 base at V and 2 bases at J, with 11 bases in the middle. This CDR3 is built from 15 residues. The germline V gene has CDR1 SGHAT and CDR2 FQNNGV.

This clone was counted once. CDR3 bases: TGTGCCAGCTCACCGGGTTCCGGGACAACCTATGGCTACACCTTC. Translated: CASSPGSGTTYGYTF. The V call is TRBV18, the J call TRBJ1-2; the D gene is possibly TRBD1 (6 bases). V was clipped by 3 bases and J by 4 bases, with 15 bases between them. The CDR3 loop spans 15 amino acids. From germline, CDR1 is KGHSH and CDR2 LQKENI.

The chain joins TRBV30 to TRBJ2-7; 8 bases line up with TRBD2. CDR3 size: 14 residues. The V gene's germline CDR1 is GTSNPN and CDR2 SVGIG (reference sequence). V lost 7 bases and J lost 4; bases outside the gene matches: 12. The CDR3 DNA is TGTGCCTCGGGGGGGTTAAGCGGCTTATACGAGCAGTACTTC. This encodes CASGGLSGLYEQYF. The full variable domain, completed using reference TRBV30 and TRBJ2-7, is SQTIHQWPATLVQPVGSPLSLECTVEGTSNPNLYWYRQAAGRGLQLLFYSVGIGQISSEVPQNLSASRPQDRQFILSSKKLLLSDSGFYLCASGGLSGLYEQYFGPGTRLTVT.

Here the CDR3 DNA reads TGTGCCAGCAGCCAAGGAGGACAGGGGTTTTATGGCTACACCTTC. This gives the protein CASSQGGQGFYGYTF. This sequence joins TRBV3-1 (or the pseudogene TRBV3-2) and TRBJ1-2; 9 nucleotides align to TRBD1. Unmatched junction bases numbered 5, after V lost 1 base and J lost 5 bases. The CDR3 sequence is 15 residues long. Germline V lookup: CDR1 LGHDT, CDR2 YNNKEL (reference sequence).

The chain has TRBV28 and TRBJ2-3; D not certain. The CDR3 totals 15 residues. V lost 6 bases and J lost 0, with 13 bases in between. Looked up from germline, CDR1 is MDHEN and CDR2 is SYDVKM. CDR3 amino acids: CASSYGSVSTDTQYF. The CDR3 bases are TGTGCCAGCAGCTATGGAAGCGTTAGCACAGATACGCAGTATTTT.

This clone was found once. V is TRBV9 and J is TRBJ1-2; no clear D. Germline assignment: CDR1 SGDLS and CDR2 YYNGEE. This CDR3 comprises 12 residues. V gave up 0 bases and J gave up 1 base, with 1 base separating them. The CDR3 DNA reads TGTGCCAGCAGCGTAGGTAACTATGGCTACACCTTC. Its protein product is CASSVGNYGYTF.

V gene TRBV5-6 combines with J gene TRBJ2-7, with 7 bases aligning to TRBD1. With 1 base clipped from V and 2 bases from J, the junction kept 3 bases outside the gene matches. CDR1 SGHDT and CDR2 YYEEEE come from the germline V gene. This CDR3 is 14 amino acids long. CDR3 sequence (DNA): TGTGCCAGCAGCTTGCAGGGGGTTACCTACGAGCAGTACTTC. Translating gives CASSLQGVTYEQYF.

This chain uses TRBV24-1 with TRBJ2-7; D possibly corresponds to TRBD1 (6 bases). Germline-derived CDR1 and CDR2 are KGHDR and SFDVKD. This CDR3 is 15 amino acids long. The V end lost 5 bases, the J end lost 3 bases, and 16 bases lay between the germline ends. The CDR3 DNA reads TGTGCCACCAGTGCACAAACAGGGTTGGGCTACGAGCAGTACTTC. It yields the protein CATSAQTGLGYEQYF.

The V gene is TRBV18, the J gene TRBJ1-5; D gene ambiguous. The germline CDR1 and CDR2 sequences are KGHSH and LQKENI. The CDR3 loop spans 14 amino acids. V was pared by 4 bases and J by 0 bases, with 7 bases between. CDR3 nucleotides: TGTGCCAGCTCACGGGTCGTTAGCAATCAGCCCCAGCATTTT. Translation: CASSRVVSNQPQHF.

V gene TRBV30 combines with J gene TRBJ1-4; 7 nucleotides align to TRBD1. Trimming removed 5 bases from V and 7 bases from J; junction bases left unmatched: 7. The CDR3 loop spans 13 amino acids. CDR1 is GTSNPN and CDR2 is SVGIG in the germline V gene (reference sequence). CDR3 in amino acids: CAWVDRVGEKLFF. CDR3 in DNA: TGTGCCTGGGTCGACAGGGTTGGTGAAAAACTGTTTTTT.

This chain uses TRBV12-5 with TRBJ1-2; tentatively, D is TRBD1 (6 bases). V was cut by 0 bases and J by 7 bases, with 9 bases left in between. Germline CDR1 LGHNT, CDR2 FRNRAP. CDR3 length equals 13 residues. CDR3 protein: CASGLVQGSGYTF. The CDR3 nucleotides read TGTGCTAGTGGTTTGGTACAGGGAAGTGGCTACACCTTC. Full variable domain (rest looked up from reference TRBV12-5 and TRBJ1-2): DARVTQTPRHKVTEMGQEVTMRCQPILGHNTVFWYRQTMMQGLELLAYFRNRAPLDDSGMPKDRFSAEMPDATLATLKIQPSEPRDSAVYFCASGLVQGSGYTFGSGTRLTVV.

The J gene is TRBJ1-2, the V gene TRBV10-3; TRBD1 matches at 9 bases. With 2 bases clipped from V and 1 base from J, the junction kept 5 bases outside the gene matches. The CDR3 extends over 16 amino acids. Germline CDR1 is ENHRY and CDR2 is SYGVKD. The CDR3 DNA is TGTGCCATCAGTGAGCCTTACAGGGGGCGTAACTATGGCTACACCTTC. Translated, it gives CAISEPYRGRNYGYTF.

The chain is built from TRBV19 and TRBJ1-4; D possibly corresponds to TRBD1 (5 bases). V lost 5 bases and J 0 bases, leaving 22 bases between the germline ends. CDR3 length: 19 amino acids. Germline loops: CDR1 LNHDA, CDR2 SQIVND (reference sequence). The CDR3 here is CASSQITGAAFATNEKLFF. CDR3 bases: TGTGCCAGTAGTCAAATTACAGGCGCCGCTTTTGCAACTAATGAAAAACTGTTTTTT. Using reference TRBV19 and TRBJ1-4 for the parts outside the CDR3, the full variable domain is DGGITQSPKYLFRKEGQNVTLSCEQNLNHDAMYWYRQDPGQGLRLIYYSQIVNDFQKGDIAEGYSVSREKKESFPLTVTSAQKNPTAFYLCASSQITGAAFATNEKLFFGSGTQLSVL.

V and J are TRBV3-1 (or the pseudogene TRBV3-2) and TRBJ1-1; 10 nucleotides agree with TRBD1. Germline lookup yields CDR1 LGHDT and CDR2 YNNKEL (reference sequence). With V trimmed by 4 bases and J by 2 bases, 1 base remained unmatched. The length of the CDR3 is 14 residues. The CDR3 region is CASSRQGANTEAFF. The DNA for the CDR3 is TGTGCCAGCAGCCGACAGGGGGCTAACACTGAAGCTTTCTTT.

The chain carries TRBV2 and TRBJ2-7; D not certain. The CDR3 extends over 13 amino acids. CDR1 is SNHLY, CDR2 FYNNEI, per germline. Trimming took 6 bases from V and 0 from J, leaving 9 bases between them. CDR3 region: CASRDPGSYEQYF. The CDR3 DNA reads as TGTGCCAGCAGAGATCCAGGCTCCTACGAGCAGTACTTC.

The CDR3 reads CASSSNRYEQYF. CDR3 sequence (DNA): TGTGCCAGCAGTTCCAATCGTTACGAGCAGTACTTC. The V gene is TRBV28, the J gene TRBJ2-7; D uncertain. CDR1 is MDHEN and CDR2 is SYDVKM in the germline V gene. V was trimmed by 4 bases and J by 4 bases, leaving 8 bases between them. The length of the CDR3 is 12 residues.

This chain's CDR3 is CASSGEALKNIQYF. CDR3 DNA: TGTGCCAGCTCCGGGGAGGCCCTCAAAAACATTCAGTACTTC. The chain combines TRBV18 with TRBJ2-4, with D perhaps TRBD2 (6 bases). Trimming took 6 bases from V and 3 from J, leaving 12 bases between them. The V gene's germline CDR1 is KGHSH and CDR2 LQKENI. This CDR3 contains 14 residues.

This chain links TRBV7-9 with TRBJ2-6; D remains ambiguous. The germline V and J ends were trimmed by 4 bases and 4 bases, with 11 bases remaining between them. The CDR3 sequence is 15 residues long. Germline CDR1 and CDR2: SEHNR and FQNEAQ (reference sequence). This CDR3 reads CASSSRSPGANVLTF. The CDR3 coding sequence is TGTGCCAGCAGCTCCCGTTCGCCCGGGGCCAACGTCCTGACTTTC.

This clone showed up just a few times. The chain is built from TRBV7-9 and TRBJ1-4; D unclear. Trimming removed 11 bases from V and 3 bases from J, with 13 bases in between. The CDR3 spans 13 residues. Germline V CDR1 and CDR2: SEHNR, FQNEAQ (reference sequence). CDR3 nucleotide sequence: TGTGCCGCTGGGCAGGCAGCTAATGAAAAACTGTTTTTT. It translates to CAAGQAANEKLFF.

This chain connects TRBV24-1 to TRBJ2-7; D is possibly TRBD1 (6 bases). The CDR3 has 14 amino acids. V was clipped by 9 bases and J by 13 bases, with 27 bases between them. CDR1 and CDR2 (germline): KGHDR, SFDVKD. The CDR3 bases are TGTGCCACCCCGACCGGGCCCTATTCCGAACAGGGATACTTC. It yields the protein CATPTGPYSEQGYF.

The chain has TRBV4-1 and TRBJ1-3, with a weak D call TRBD1 (6 bases). The CDR3 contains 16 residues. Germline V gives CDR1 MGHRA, CDR2 YSYEKL. The V end lost 0 bases, the J end lost 0 bases, and 9 bases lay between the germline ends. The DNA for the CDR3 is TGCGCCAGCAGCCAAGATGACAGGAGCTCTGGAAACACCATATATTTT. It codes for CASSQDDRSSGNTIYF.

CDR3 amino acids: CASSPTDRVRNQPQHF. In DNA form, the CDR3 reads TGTGCCAGCTCACCAACGGACAGGGTCCGCAATCAGCCCCAGCATTTT. The rearrangement uses TRBV18 and TRBJ1-5; 8 bases are a match to TRBD1. The length of the CDR3 is 16 residues. Germline V CDR1 and CDR2: KGHSH, LQKENI. V was clipped by 2 bases and J by 2 bases; unmatched bases: 5. Full variable domain (rest looked up from reference TRBV18 and TRBJ1-5): NAGVMQNPRHLVRRRGQEARLRCSPMKGHSHVYWYRQLPEEGLKFMVYLQKENIIDESGMPKERFSAEFPKEGPSILRIQQVVRGDSAAYFCASSPTDRVRNQPQHFGDGTRLSIL.

V is TRBV9 and J is TRBJ2-2, with D perhaps matching TRBD1 (6 bases). The CDR3 contains 16 residues. Germline V gene lookup returns CDR1 SGDLS and CDR2 YYNGEE. The V end was cut by 4 bases, the J end by 1 base, with 14 bases between. The CDR3, as DNA: TGTGCCAGCAGCTTAACAGGGCAGGGGAACACCGGGGAGCTGTTTTTT. Its protein is CASSLTGQGNTGELFF.